In its sample, the clone carrying this TCR beta chain was seen a few times. The target antigen is unknown. This sample was included in a study of T-cell reconstitution after alpha-beta-depleted transplantation in children. A TCRbeta library incorporating unique molecular identifiers was prepared. TCRdb re-called the PCR reads with MiXCR, one entry per CDR3 protein. The data show approximately 250,000 distinct CDR3 sequences, with 20% to 30% seen just once and 2% to 3% held by the top ten. J was trimmed by 6 bases and V by 7 bases; bases with no gene match: 15. There are 15 residues in the CDR3. The germline CDR1 and CDR2 sequences are SEHNR and FQNEAQ (reference sequence). Whole-study findings and limits: From newly produced T cells came most of the T-cell counts and diversity one year after transplant. Alpha-beta T cells about two months after transplant reportedly derived from several hundred expanded graft clones.

The sample in question was PBMCs, obtained before TCRalphabeta/CD19-depleted stem cell transplant. This TCR was sampled from a girl under 10 years old with Fanconi anemia, due to receive a stem cell transplant. The chain joins TRBV7-9 to TRBJ2-7; TRBD1 aligns across 7 bases. CDR3 in amino acids: CASTPDTVRGREQYF. The CDR3 nucleotides are TGTGCCAGCACCCCTGATACTGTTAGGGGGCGCGAGCAGTACTTC.